These 9 T cell receptor beta chains were all obtained from the same sample, sequenced in a study of spatial heterogeneity in lung cancer. TCRdb re-derived calls from the 5' RACE reads in MiXCR, one entry per CDR3 protein. The sample carries nearly 50,000 distinct CDR3 sequences, 7.5% to 8% recorded once. Regarding time point: sample taken at primary tumor resection. Sequencing was performed on whole RNA extracted from tumor and nontumor lung tissue, or from frozen PBMC, and the material was left unsorted. Sequenced here: PBMCs, sampled at surgery. The receptors derive from a female donor with early-stage non-small cell lung cancer.

This clonotype occurred many times. This chain links TRBV12-3 or TRBV12-4 with TRBJ1-2; D gene ambiguous. The CDR3 extends over 13 amino acids. V lost 3 bases to trimming and J lost 0 bases, with 5 bases between them. The CDR3 DNA reads TGTGCCAGCAGTTTGGCCTCTAACTATGGCTACACCTTC. Its protein is CASSLASNYGYTF.

DNA for the CDR3: TGTGCCAGCAGCCCAACTCACGGCGGGGGAGAGACCCAGTACTTC. Its translation: CASSPTHGGGETQYF. This rearrangement joins TRBV5-5 to TRBJ2-5, with 7 nucleotides matching TRBD2. Trimming at V came to 4 bases and at J to 4 bases, leaving 10 bases not matched to a gene. Germline CDR1 and CDR2: SGHKS and YYEKEE (reference sequence). The CDR3 has 15 amino acids. Using reference TRBV5-5 and TRBJ2-5 for the parts outside the CDR3, the full variable domain is DAGVTQSPTHLIKTRGQQVTLRCSPISGHKSVSWYQQVLGQGPQFIFQYYEKEERGRGNFPDRFSARQFPNYSSELNVNALLLGDSALYLCASSPTHGGGETQYFGPGTRLLVL.

This clonotype was picked up one time. Sequence at one end of the junction differs from germline and may be a read error. V is TRBV7-9 and J is TRBJ2-3, with TRBD1 as a possible D gene (6 bases). The CDR3 spans 15 residues. Germline-derived CDR1 and CDR2 are SEHNR and FQNEAQ (reference sequence). The chain's CDR3 is CASSLGHRGTDTQYF. Written as DNA, the CDR3 is TGTGCTAGCAGCTTAGGCCACAGGGGCACAGATACGCAGTATTTT. Supplemented by reference TRBV7-9 and TRBJ2-3, the full variable domain reads DTGVSQNPRHKITKRGQNVTFRCDPISEHNRLYWYRQTLGQGPEFLTYFQNEAQLEKSRLLSDRFSAERPKGSFSTLEIQRTEQGDSAMYLCASSLGHRGTDTQYFGPGTRLTVL.

With respect to this clonotype: A read error is possible here, since a much larger clone lies one base away. Because it lacks the conserved phenylalanine or tryptophan at the end, this CDR3 is likely a read error. This chain joins TRBV30 and TRBJ1-2; no definite D call. Trimming left V 3 bases short and J 6 bases short, with 26 bases between. CDR3 size: 17 residues. Germline CDR1 is GTSNPN and CDR2 is SVGIG (reference sequence). Here the CDR3 reads CAWRTPSSWAGLNGYTL. CDR3 DNA: TGTGCCTGGAGGACCCCAAGTTCTTGGGCAGGATTAAATGGCTACACCTTG.

As for this clonotype: A much larger clone differs from this one at a single base, so this may be a read error. This chain links TRBV11-2 with TRBJ1-2, with D hard to call. Germline CDR1 is SGHAT and CDR2 is FQNNGV. The CDR3 consists of 14 residues. The CDR3 sequence is CASSLERQVYDYTF. In DNA, the CDR3 is TGTGCCAGCAGCTTAGAGAGGCAGGTCTATGACTACACCTTC.

The chain couples TRBV6-4 to TRBJ2-1, with D unresolved. V lost 2 bases, J lost 2 bases, and 4 bases lay in between. The CDR3 covers 13 residues. CDR1 is MRHNA and CDR2 is SNTAGT in the germline V gene. CDR3 nucleotide sequence: TGTGCCAGCAGTGACGGGCCCTACAATGAGCAGTTCTTC. Amino acid sequence: CASSDGPYNEQFF.

The rearrangement links TRBV5-6 to TRBJ1-5; TRBD1 might be the D (5 bases). V was clipped by 4 bases and J by 7 bases, with 15 bases between them. The CDR3 runs 14 residues. Looked up from germline, CDR1 is SGHDT and CDR2 is YYEEEE. CDR3 sequence: CASSGGIGEQPQHF. CDR3 nucleotide sequence: TGTGCCAGCAGCGGGGGGATAGGTGAACAGCCCCAGCATTTT. The full variable domain, rest sourced from reference TRBV5-6 and TRBJ1-5, is DAGVTQSPTHLIKTRGQQVTLRCSPKSGHDTVSWYQQALGQGPQFIFQYYEEEERQRGNFPDRFSGHQFPNYSSELNVNALLLGDSALYLCASSGGIGEQPQHFGDGTRLSIL.

At least ten counts were recorded for this clonotype. The rearrangement joins TRBV4-1 to TRBJ1-1; maybe TRBD1 (5 bases). Germline CDR1 is MGHRA and CDR2 is YSYEKL. CDR3 length equals 14 residues. V gave up 8 bases and J gave up 1 base, with 14 bases separating them. The chain's CDR3 is CASRGGTRNTEAFF. The CDR3 nucleotides are TGCGCCAGCCGGGGGGGGACCAGGAACACTGAAGCTTTCTTT.

This clonotype was seen more than once but under ten times. The chain carries TRBV14 and TRBJ2-7; D is unresolved. From germline, CDR1 is SGHDN and CDR2 FVKESK. The CDR3 length is 12 residues. Trimming took off 3 bases at V and 7 bases at J, with 10 bases between the two ends. The CDR3 sequence: CASSQGIEEQYF. DNA of the CDR3: TGTGCCAGCAGCCAGGGAATTGAGGAGCAGTACTTC.